Given below is one TCR beta chain in context. No antigen is known for it. Additional DNA sequences in this sample encode the identical CDR3. CD45RO-negative cells were positively selected for CCR7, leaving out terminally differentiated effector memory CD45RA+ cells. The data are from a study of shared clonotypes between healthy human individuals. Study-wide findings and caveats: Rarefaction showed that sequencing of sorted subsets was incomplete (despite large depth).

V was cut by 3 bases and J by 4 bases, with 8 bases left in between. Germline-derived CDR1 and CDR2 are MNHEY and SMNVEV (reference sequence). The CDR3 runs to 13 residues. Sorted-subset replicate PCRs used 200 ng DNA, some 31,000 T cell genomes. Profiled with immunoSEQ multiplex PCR; TCRdb holds only in-frame clones, not every one. The profile shows about 750,000 clones, roughly 92% of them singletons. The chain employs TRBV27 and TRBJ2-3; D might be TRBD1 (5 bases). Material for sequencing was naive CD8+ T cells sorted from blood. The source is a man younger than 45 in good health. The CDR3 loop is CASSLQGPDTQYF. In DNA, the CDR3 is TGTGCCAGCAGTTTGCAGGGTCCAGATACGCAGTATTTT.